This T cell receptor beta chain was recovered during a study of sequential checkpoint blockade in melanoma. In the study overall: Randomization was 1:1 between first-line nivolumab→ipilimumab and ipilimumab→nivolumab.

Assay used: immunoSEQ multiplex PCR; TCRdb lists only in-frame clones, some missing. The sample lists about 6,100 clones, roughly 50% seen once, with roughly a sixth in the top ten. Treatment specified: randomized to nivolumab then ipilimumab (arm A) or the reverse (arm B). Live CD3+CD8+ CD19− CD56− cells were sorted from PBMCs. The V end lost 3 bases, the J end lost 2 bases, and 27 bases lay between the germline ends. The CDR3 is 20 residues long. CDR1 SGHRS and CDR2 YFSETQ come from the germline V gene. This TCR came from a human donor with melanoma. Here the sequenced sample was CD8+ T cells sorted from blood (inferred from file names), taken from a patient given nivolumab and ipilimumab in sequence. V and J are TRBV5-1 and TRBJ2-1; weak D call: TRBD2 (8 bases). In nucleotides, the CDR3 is TGCGCCAGCAGCTCGACCCCCGGACTAGCAGGGGGAAGTGCCTACAATGAGCAGTTCTTC. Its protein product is CASSSTPGLAGGSAYNEQFF.